A single sample gave rise to the 9 T cell receptor beta chains below, sequenced in a study of blood T cell repertoires in COVID-19 (dated by TCRdb to about 2020). Library creation used the immunoSEQ multiplex PCR assay. TCRdb holds this immuneACCESS table with in-frame rearrangements only. Some clones are missing; in checked studies, unresolved V genes explain under half, and the rest has no known cause. This sample holds 490,000 or so clones; around nine tenths were observed only once. The ten largest clonotypes hold just over 8% of the sample. Sequencing was done on a sample of PBMCs or T cells enriched from blood (not recorded which). The receptors shown here come from an older woman who had recovered from COVID-19.

J is TRBJ2-7 and V is TRBV12-5; a possible D gene is TRBD1 (6 bases). CDR1 and CDR2 from the germline V gene are LGHNT and FRNRAP. This CDR3 spans 15 amino acids. With 1 base removed from V and 2 bases from J, the gap between germline ends came to 12 bases. The CDR3 loop reads CASGLDRVFTYEQYV. As DNA, the CDR3 is TGTGCTAGTGGTTTGGACAGGGTATTCACCTACGAGCAGTACGTC.

The genes are TRBV27 and TRBJ1-1; D is ambiguous. The germline gives CDR1 MNHEY, CDR2 SMNVEV (reference sequence). The germline V and J ends were trimmed by 5 bases and 5 bases, with 12 bases remaining between them. This CDR3 has 13 residues. The CDR3, as DNA: TGTGCCAGCAGTACCTTCCCGGGGACTGAAGCTTTCTTT. This translates into CASSTFPGTEAFF.

This clone appeared many times. The CDR3 spells CASSFSGAGRGAYEKLFF. DNA for the CDR3: TGCGCCAGCAGCTTTTCGGGGGCCGGGAGGGGCGCATATGAAAAACTGTTTTTT. The rearrangement joins TRBV5-1 to TRBJ1-4; the D gene is possibly TRBD1 (6 bases). There are 18 residues in the CDR3. Germline assignment: CDR1 SGHRS and CDR2 YFSETQ. Between the trimmed V and J ends, which lost 2 bases and 6 bases, there was a span of 23 bases.

The DNA for the CDR3 is TGCAGCGTTTTCTCCGGGACAGTAAACACCGGGGAGCTGTTTTTT. This sequence encodes CSVFSGTVNTGELFF. The chain recombines TRBV29-1 with TRBJ2-2, with 7 nucleotides matching TRBD1. From germline, CDR1 is SQVTM and CDR2 ANQGSEA. The CDR3 has 15 residues. V lost 5 bases, J lost 2 bases, and 8 bases stayed unmatched.

The chain's CDR3 is CASSPGVSSGNTIYF. CDR3 nucleotides: TGCGCCAGCAGCCCAGGGGTGAGCTCTGGAAACACCATATATTTT. V and J are TRBV5-1 and TRBJ1-3; TRBD1 might be the D (6 bases). Trimming took 4 bases from V and 0 from J, leaving 11 bases between them. This CDR3 is 15 amino acids long. From germline, CDR1 is SGHRS and CDR2 YFSETQ.

The rearrangement uses TRBV12-3 or TRBV12-4 and TRBJ1-6; D gene ambiguous. Trimming took off 5 bases at V and 14 bases at J, with 13 bases between the two ends. The CDR3 is made up of 12 amino acids. CDR3 nucleotide sequence: TGTGCCAGCAGTCTGTCCGCGCGGGCCCTCCACTTT. Residues: CASSLSARALHF.

This chain links TRBV21-1 with TRBJ1-2; the D call in the table, TRBD1, was not verified against the DNA. TRBV21-1 is classified as a pseudogene. The CDR3 has 14 residues. CDR3 nucleotides: TGTGCCATACCACGGACAGGGTTTAACTATGGCTACACCTTC. This encodes CAIPRTGFNYGYTF.

The J gene is TRBJ1-6, the V gene TRBV6-5, with TRBD1 as a possible D gene (5 bases). V was pared by 0 bases and J by 12 bases, with 18 bases between. Germline loops: CDR1 MNHEY, CDR2 SVGAGI. CDR3 length: 16 residues. CDR3 loop: CASSYSSPLGEKPLHF. CDR3 sequence (DNA): TGTGCCAGCAGTTACTCTTCCCCGTTAGGGGAAAAACCCCTCCACTTT.

The chain recombines TRBV5-1 with TRBJ1-6, with D possibly TRBD1 on 6 matching bases. This CDR3 is built from 15 residues. Per the germline V gene, CDR1 is SGHRS and CDR2 is YFSETQ. V was pared by 0 bases and J by 6 bases, with 10 bases between. DNA of the CDR3: TGCGCCAGCAGCTTGGCAGGGGACGGTAATTCACCCCTCCACTTT. It translates to CASSLAGDGNSPLHF.